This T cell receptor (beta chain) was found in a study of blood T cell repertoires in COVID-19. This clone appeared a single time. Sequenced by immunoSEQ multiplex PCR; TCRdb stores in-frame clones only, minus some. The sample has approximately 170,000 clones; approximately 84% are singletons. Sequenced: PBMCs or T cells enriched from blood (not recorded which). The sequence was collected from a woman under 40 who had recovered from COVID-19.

The CDR3 DNA reads TGCGCCAGCAGCTTGGCATACCAAGGGGGCGCGAACACTGAAGCTTTCTTT. It specifies CASSLAYQGGANTEAFF. V is TRBV5-1 and J is TRBJ1-1; the match to TRBD1 covers 7 bases. This CDR3 has 17 amino acids. J lost 1 base, V lost 0 bases, and 9 bases had no gene match. CDR1 and CDR2 from the germline V gene are SGHRS and YFSETQ.